By share, the clone carrying this T cell receptor beta chain counts as large (0.1 to 1%). The data derive from a study of circulating CD8 cells and anti-PD-1 response in melanoma. Each library started from about 14 ng of total RNA using the QIAseq Immune Repertoire TCR panel. Each CDR3 protein gets one entry after TCRdb re-called the reads with MiXCR. This sample carries roughly 300 distinct CDR3 sequences, about 7% of them seen once, and the ten largest clones take 15% to 20%. Sorting of live CD3+CD8+TCRalphabeta+ cells by PD-1 and/or TIGIT gave four subsets. There are 12 residues in the CDR3. Germline V gene lookup returns CDR1 MDHEN and CDR2 SYDVKM. V gave up 5 bases and J gave up 4 bases, with 9 bases separating them.

The TCR originated in a human donor with melanoma. The chain uses TRBV28 and TRBJ2-7; TRBD2 might be the D (5 bases). This material consisted of CD8+ T cells from PBMCs, taken at baseline or after one month of anti-PD-1 therapy (not recorded which). The CDR3 sequence: CASSSRRYEQYF. The CDR3 DNA reads TGTGCCAGCAGTAGCCGGAGGTACGAGCAGTACTTC.